This entry lists 3 T cell receptor beta chains sequenced from one sample in a study of response to subunit inactivated influenza vaccine. TCRdb re-called the RT-PCR reads through MiXCR, storing one row per CDR3 protein. Among hundreds of thousands of distinct CDR3 sequences listed, more than 15% were seen once. Source: CD4+ T cells sorted from PBMCs, taken less than 30 months after vaccination. These receptors all stem from a man aged 50 to 69 who received an inactivated influenza vaccine.

The chain employs TRBV5-8 and TRBJ2-1; D is possibly TRBD2 (6 bases). The CDR3 consists of 17 residues. Germline lookup yields CDR1 SGHTS and CDR2 YDEGEE. Trimming pared 0 bases from V and 5 bases from J, leaving 18 bases between. CDR3 in DNA: TGTGCCAGCAGCTTGGCCGTGGCGGGATCAAGGAACAATGAGCAGTTCTTC. This codes for CASSLAVAGSRNNEQFF.

This clonotype was recorded a few times. The V gene is TRBV6-2 or TRBV6-3, the J gene TRBJ2-2; D remains ambiguous. V gave up 6 bases and J gave up 1 base, with 6 bases separating them. Germline V gene sequence: CDR1 MNHEY, CDR2 SVGEGT. This CDR3 is 13 amino acids long. CDR3 loop: CASRIRNTGELFF. In DNA, the CDR3 is TGTGCCAGCAGAATCAGGAACACCGGGGAGCTGTTTTTT.

V and J are TRBV7-2 and TRBJ2-3; D possibly corresponds to TRBD1 (5 bases). The V gene lost 2 bases and the J gene lost 2 bases, with 11 bases spanning the gap. CDR3 length: 15 residues. Germline V CDR1 and CDR2: SGHTA, FQGNSA. The CDR3 region is CASSLKGWSTDTQYF. The DNA of the CDR3 is TGTGCCAGCAGCTTAAAGGGGTGGTCCACAGATACGCAGTATTTT.